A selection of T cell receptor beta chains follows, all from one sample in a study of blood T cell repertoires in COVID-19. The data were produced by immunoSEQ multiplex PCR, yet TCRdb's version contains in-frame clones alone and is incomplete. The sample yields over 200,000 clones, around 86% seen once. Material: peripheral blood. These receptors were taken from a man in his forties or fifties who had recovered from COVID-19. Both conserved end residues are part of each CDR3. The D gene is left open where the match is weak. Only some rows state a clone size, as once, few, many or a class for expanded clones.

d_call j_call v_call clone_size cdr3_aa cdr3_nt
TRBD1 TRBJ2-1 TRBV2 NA CASRFDRGYSYNEQFF TGTGCCAGCAGGTTTGACAGGGGCTACTCCTACAATGAGCAGTTCTTC
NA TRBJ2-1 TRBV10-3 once CAISPGGDEQFF TGTGCCATCAGTCCCGGGGGAGATGAGCAGTTCTTC
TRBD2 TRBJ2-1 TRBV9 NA CASSPTGTRSYNEQFF TGTGCCAGCAGCCCCACCGGGACTAGAAGCTACAATGAGCAGTTCTTC
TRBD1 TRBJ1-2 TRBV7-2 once CASSLGSTGTGGYGYTF TGTGCCAGCAGCTTAGGATCAACCGGGACAGGGGGCTATGGCTACACCTTC
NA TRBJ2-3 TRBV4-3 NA CASSQENYPTDTQYF TGCGCCAGCAGCCAAGAGAACTACCCCACAGATACGCAGTATTTT
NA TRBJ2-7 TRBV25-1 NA CASSHAGSYEQYF TGTGCCAGCAGTCACGCCGGGTCCTACGAGCAGTACTTC
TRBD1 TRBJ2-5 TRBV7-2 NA CASSPTGRETQYF TGTGCCAGCAGCCCGACAGGGCGAGAGACCCAGTACTTC
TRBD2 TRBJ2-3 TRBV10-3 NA CAISETPGLAGVTDTQYF TGTGCCATCAGTGAGACCCCGGGACTAGCGGGAGTCACAGATACGCAGTATTTT
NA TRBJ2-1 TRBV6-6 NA CASSYITSSGNEQFF TGTGCCAGCAGTTACATTACTAGCTCTGGTAATGAGCAGTTCTTC
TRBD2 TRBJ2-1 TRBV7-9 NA CASSSQAGAVHNEQFF TGTGCCAGCAGCTCCCAAGCGGGGGCGGTACACAATGAGCAGTTCTTC